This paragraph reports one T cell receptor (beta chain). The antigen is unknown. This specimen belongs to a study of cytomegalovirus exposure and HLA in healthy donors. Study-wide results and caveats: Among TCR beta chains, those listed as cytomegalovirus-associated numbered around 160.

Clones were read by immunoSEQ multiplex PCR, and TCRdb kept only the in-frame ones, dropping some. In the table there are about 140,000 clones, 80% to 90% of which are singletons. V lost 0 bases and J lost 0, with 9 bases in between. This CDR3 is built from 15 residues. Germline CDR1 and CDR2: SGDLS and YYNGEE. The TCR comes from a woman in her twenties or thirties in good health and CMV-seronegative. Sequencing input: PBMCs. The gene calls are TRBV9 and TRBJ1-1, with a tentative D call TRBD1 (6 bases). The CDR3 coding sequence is TGTGCCAGCAGCGTAGCTGCAGGGGTGAACACTGAAGCTTTCTTT. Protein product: CASSVAAGVNTEAFF.